The TCR beta chain under discussion was sequenced for a study of blood T cells in healthy people across ages. A second PCR, run for roughly 7 to 12 cycles, used a sample-barcoded 5' primer plus a J-beta primer mix. TCRdb recomputed calls from the 5' RACE reads with MiXCR, one row per CDR3 protein. The sample comprises 1.6 million or so distinct CDR3 sequences, roughly 32% of which are singletons, and about 11% rests with the top ten. CDR1 and CDR2 (germline): MNHNS, SASEGT. The CDR3 is 16 amino acids. V dropped 7 bases and J dropped 0; count of bases not matched to a gene: 6. This clonotype was detected only a few times.

This TCR came from a woman aged 25 to 39 in good health. The J gene is TRBJ2-2, the V gene TRBV6-1; 9 nucleotides line up with TRBD2. What was sequenced was blood. The CDR3 loop is CASTVIAGANTGELFF. In DNA form, the CDR3 reads TGTGCCAGCACGGTGATAGCGGGGGCGAACACCGGGGAGCTGTTTTTT.